A selection of T cell receptor beta chains follows, all from one sample in a study of radiotherapy plus CTLA-4 blockade in lung cancer. Assay used: immunoSEQ multiplex PCR; TCRdb lists only in-frame clones, some missing. The sample includes roughly 110,000 clones, approximately 81% of them seen just once. Sequencing was performed on peripheral blood, taken from a patient treated with radiotherapy plus ipilimumab. All receptors come from a human donor with non-small cell lung cancer that progressed on radiotherapy plus ipilimumab. Some clones in this sample may be carry-over from other donors' samples. Both conserved end residues are part of each CDR3. D genes are given only for firm matches. Clone size is stated in some rows and not others, as once, few, many or a class when expanded.

15,TRBJ1-5,TRBD1,NA,TRBV11-2,CASSLSQGPNQPQHF,TGTGCCAGCAGCCTATCACAGGGGCCCAATCAGCCCCAGCATTTT
14,TRBJ2-7,NA,NA,TRBV21-1,CASSVRDRFYEQYF,TGTGCCAGCAGCGTCCGGGACAGGTTCTACGAGCAGTACTTC
14,TRBJ2-2,NA,NA,TRBV7-8,CASSLTRAPGELFF,TGTGCCAGCAGCTTAACCCGTGCACCCGGGGAGCTGTTTTTT
12,TRBJ1-3,NA,NA,TRBV29-1,CSVRGSGNTIYF,TGCAGCGTTAGGGGCTCTGGAAACACCATATATTTT
15,TRBJ1-6,TRBD1,NA,TRBV6-6,CASSYLRTGWSPLHF,TGTGCCAGCAGTTACTTGCGGACAGGGTGGTCACCCCTCCACTTT
15,TRBJ2-3,NA,NA,TRBV27,CASSGDTGRTDTQYF,TGTGCCAGCAGTGGGGACACAGGACGCACAGATACGCAGTATTTT
17,TRBJ1-6,NA,NA,TRBV10-3,CAISDRGRSNYNSPLHF,TGTGCCATCAGTGATCGGGGCAGGTCAAACTATAATTCACCCCTCCACTTT
15,TRBJ2-1,TRBD2,NA,TRBV5-5,CASSLSLAAYNEQFF,TGTGCCAGCAGCTTGTCACTAGCGGCCTACAATGAGCAGTTCTTC
16,TRBJ1-3,NA,NA,TRBV5-1,CASSPEGAGYGNTIYF,TGCGCCAGCAGCCCGGAGGGAGCCGGTTACGGAAACACCATATATTTT
11,TRBJ1-1,NA,once,TRBV20-1,CSASVNTEAFF,TGCAGTGCAAGTGTGAACACTGAAGCTTTCTTT
16,TRBJ1-2,TRBD1,NA,TRBV15,CATSRGDRADIYGYTF,TGTGCCACCAGCAGAGGGGACAGGGCCGACATCTATGGCTACACCTTC
15,TRBJ1-1,NA,few,TRBV29-1,CSVEGSEGYGTEAFF,TGCAGCGTTGAAGGGTCGGAGGGATACGGCACTGAAGCTTTCTTT
15,TRBJ1-1,TRBD1,NA,TRBV7-2,CASSRNSGGTTEAFF,TGTGCCAGCAGCCGAAACTCAGGGGGGACCACTGAAGCTTTCTTT
14,TRBJ2-7,TRBD1,NA,TRBV18,CARRRDRRIYEQYF,TGTGCCAGACGACGGGACAGAAGAATCTACGAGCAGTACTTC
14,TRBJ2-7,NA,NA,TRBV5-1,CASSLEGPAYEQYF,TGCGCCAGCAGCTTGGAAGGGCCTGCCTACGAGCAGTACTTC
14,TRBJ1-1,NA,NA,TRBV19,CASSISRVGTEAFF,TGTGCCAGTAGTATATCCAGGGTGGGCACTGAAGCTTTCTTT
14,TRBJ2-7,TRBD1,NA,TRBV2,CASSPGTGFYEQYF,TGTGCCAGCAGTCCAGGGACAGGGTTCTACGAGCAGTACTTC
16,TRBJ1-3,TRBD1,NA,TRBV9,CASSAQGAPTGNTIYF,TGTGCCAGCAGCGCCCAGGGGGCTCCAACTGGAAACACCATATATTTT
15,TRBJ2-3,NA,NA,TRBV4-1,CASSQDLAPTDTQYF,TGCGCCAGCAGCCAAGATTTGGCCCCGACAGATACGCAGTATTTT
14,TRBJ1-4,NA,NA,TRBV27,CASGRVVVNEKLFF,TGTGCCAGCGGGAGAGTTGTAGTTAATGAAAAACTGTTTTTT
16,TRBJ2-6,TRBD2,NA,TRBV2,CASRGLAGAGANVLTF,TGTGCCAGCAGGGGACTAGCGGGGGCTGGGGCCAACGTCCTGACTTTC
16,TRBJ1-2,TRBD1,NA,TRBV6-4,CASSDRDRGLLSGYTF,TGTGCCAGCAGTGATCGGGACAGGGGTCTCCTATCAGGCTACACCTTC
15,TRBJ1-1,NA,NA,TRBV7-9,CASSEDWGWNTEAFF,TGTGCCAGCAGCGAGGATTGGGGTTGGAACACTGAAGCTTTCTTT
16,TRBJ2-6,TRBD1,NA,TRBV2,CASTGQGASGANVLTF,TGTGCCAGCACGGGACAGGGGGCCTCTGGGGCCAACGTCCTGACTTTC
16,TRBJ2-3,TRBD2,NA,TRBV11-3,CASSFFAGGDTDTQYF,TGTGCCAGCAGCTTTTTTGCGGGGGGCGACACAGATACGCAGTATTTT
18,TRBJ2-5,TRBD2,NA,TRBV4-1,CASSQEFVAGLSRETQYF,TGCGCCAGCAGCCAAGAATTCGTAGCGGGGCTGTCCAGGGAGACCCAGTACTTC
15,TRBJ2-7,NA,NA,TRBV5-4,CASSLAQDSSYEQYF,TGTGCCAGCAGCTTGGCACAGGACAGCTCCTACGAGCAGTACTTC
16,TRBJ2-3,TRBD2,NA,TRBV5-1,CASSVPAGGHTDTQYF,TGCGCCAGCAGCGTACCAGCGGGGGGGCACACAGATACGCAGTATTTT
12,TRBJ1-1,NA,once,TRBV5-8,CAVRRGGAEAFF,TGTGCCGTACGAAGGGGCGGCGCTGAAGCTTTCTTT
18,TRBJ1-5,NA,once,TRBV19,CASSIERGSIISNQPQHF,TGTGCCAGTAGTATAGAGAGAGGCAGTATTATTAGCAATCAGCCCCAGCATTTT
16,TRBJ1-4,NA,NA,TRBV5-1,CASSYVGESGTEKLFF,TGCGCCAGCAGCTACGTGGGAGAAAGTGGAACTGAAAAACTGTTTTTT
17,TRBJ2-5,NA,NA,TRBV6-1,CASSGNNWGESQETQYF,TGTGCCAGCAGTGGCAATAATTGGGGGGAGAGCCAAGAGACCCAGTACTTC
17,TRBJ1-5,TRBD1,NA,TRBV19,CASSIDTGTGRNQPQHF,TGTGCCAGTAGTATAGATACGGGGACAGGGCGGAATCAGCCCCAGCATTTT
16,TRBJ1-5,TRBD1,NA,TRBV18,CASSAPGQGGNQPQHF,TGTGCCAGCTCAGCCCCGGGACAGGGAGGAAATCAGCCCCAGCATTTT
9,TRBJ1-2,NA,NA,TRBV6-4,CAKRLGYTF,TGTGCCAAGAGGCTCGGCTACACCTTC
11,TRBJ2-7,NA,NA,TRBV20-1,CSATLNGEQYF,TGCAGTGCGACACTAAATGGGGAGCAGTACTTC
15,TRBJ2-1,TRBD2,NA,TRBV5-1,CASSLQAGVDNEQFF,TGCGCCAGCAGCTTGCAAGCGGGGGTAGACAATGAGCAGTTCTTC
12,TRBJ2-7,NA,NA,TRBV29-1,CSVGGTFYEQYF,TGCAGCGTTGGGGGGACATTCTACGAGCAGTACTTC
17,TRBJ2-5,NA,NA,TRBV4-1,CASSPRRGTSPQETQYF,TGCGCCAGCAGCCCCCGGCGAGGTACTAGCCCCCAAGAGACCCAGTACTTC
16,TRBJ2-7,TRBD1,NA,TRBV5-1,CASSFLGQGVTYEQYF,TGCGCCAGCAGCTTCTTAGGACAGGGGGTTACCTACGAGCAGTACTTC
16,TRBJ2-6,NA,few,TRBV6-5,CASSYSGGGGANVLTF,TGTGCCAGCAGTTACTCCGGAGGGGGTGGGGCCAACGTCCTGACTTTC
16,TRBJ2-7,TRBD1,NA,TRBV4-2,CASSQAFGDSSYEQYF,TGTGCCAGCAGCCAAGCTTTTGGGGACAGCTCCTACGAGCAGTACTTC
11,TRBJ1-5,NA,NA,TRBV6-6,CASSTGSPQHF,TGTGCCAGCAGTACAGGGTCGCCCCAGCATTTT
14,TRBJ1-1,TRBD1,NA,TRBV19,CASSPHRDSREAFF,TGTGCCAGTAGCCCACACCGGGACAGCCGAGAAGCTTTCTTT
15,TRBJ2-5,TRBD1,NA,TRBV6-1,CASTRGQGWEETQYF,TGTGCCAGCACCCGGGGACAGGGCTGGGAAGAGACCCAGTACTTC
13,TRBJ2-3,NA,NA,TRBV28,CASSLQQTRGEYF,TGTGCCAGCAGTTTGCAACAGACCCGAGGAGAGTATTTT
17,TRBJ2-3,TRBD1,NA,TRBV19,CASSRSTLDRGHQAQYF,TGTGCCAGTAGCCGATCCACCTTGGACAGGGGGCATCAGGCGCAGTATTTT